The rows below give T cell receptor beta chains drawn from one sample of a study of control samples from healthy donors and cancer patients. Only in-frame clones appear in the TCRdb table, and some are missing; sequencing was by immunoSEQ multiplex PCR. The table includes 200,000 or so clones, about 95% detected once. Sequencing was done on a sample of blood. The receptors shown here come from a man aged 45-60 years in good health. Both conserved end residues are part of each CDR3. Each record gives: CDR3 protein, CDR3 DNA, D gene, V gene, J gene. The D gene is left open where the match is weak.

CDR3aa: CASSLWGSSGELFF
CDR3nt: TGTGCCAGCAGCTTATGGGGCAGTTCCGGGGAGCTGTTTTTT
d_gene: .
v_gene: TRBV7-2
j_gene: TRBJ2-2

CDR3aa: CASSHDRSTNEKLFF
CDR3nt: TGTGCCAGCAGCCACGACCGTTCAACTAATGAAAAACTGTTTTTT
d_gene: .
v_gene: TRBV6-6
j_gene: TRBJ1-4

CDR3aa: CASSVAQSYEQYF
CDR3nt: TGTGCCAGCAGCGTAGCGCAGTCCTACGAGCAGTACTTC
d_gene: .
v_gene: TRBV9
j_gene: TRBJ2-7

CDR3aa: CAISETFGDSNQPQHF
CDR3nt: TGTGCCATCAGTGAGACCTTCGGGGATAGCAATCAGCCCCAGCATTTT
d_gene: .
v_gene: TRBV10-3
j_gene: TRBJ1-5

CDR3aa: CASSPLVGTFEAFF
CDR3nt: TGTGCCAGCTCACCACTCGTCGGGACTTTTGAAGCTTTCTTT
d_gene: .
v_gene: TRBV18
j_gene: TRBJ1-1

CDR3aa: CASSLADWEATDTQYF
CDR3nt: TGCGCCAGCAGCTTGGCCGACTGGGAAGCAACAGATACGCAGTATTTT
d_gene: .
v_gene: TRBV5-1
j_gene: TRBJ2-3

CDR3aa: CASTAESAYNSPLHF
CDR3nt: TGCGCCAGCACGGCTGAGAGCGCCTATAATTCACCCCTCCACTTT
d_gene: .
v_gene: TRBV5-1
j_gene: TRBJ1-6

CDR3aa: CASSLSGGTGELFF
CDR3nt: TGTGCCAGCAGTTTAAGCGGTGGCACCGGGGAGCTGTTTTTT
d_gene: .
v_gene: TRBV5-4
j_gene: TRBJ2-2

CDR3aa: CASSAGHSAESTDTQYF
CDR3nt: TGTGCCAGCAGCGCAGGACACTCCGCCGAGAGCACAGATACGCAGTATTTT
d_gene: .
v_gene: TRBV7-9
j_gene: TRBJ2-3

CDR3aa: CSATGLETQYF
CDR3nt: TGCAGTGCTACGGGGTTGGAGACCCAGTACTTC
d_gene: .
v_gene: TRBV20-1
j_gene: TRBJ2-5

CDR3aa: CAISDLAGAGGDTQYF
CDR3nt: TGTGCCATCAGTGATCTAGCGGGGGCGGGTGGAGATACGCAGTATTTT
d_gene: TRBD2
v_gene: TRBV10-3
j_gene: TRBJ2-3

CDR3aa: CASSYRTGTGELFF
CDR3nt: TGTGCCAGCAGCTATAGGACAGGGACCGGGGAGCTGTTTTTT
d_gene: TRBD1
v_gene: TRBV7-2
j_gene: TRBJ2-2

CDR3aa: CASSVDGDRGRTIYF
CDR3nt: TGTGCCAGCAGCGTAGACGGGGACAGGGGACGCACCATATATTTT
d_gene: TRBD1
v_gene: TRBV9
j_gene: TRBJ1-3

CDR3aa: CATSETSGTTDTQYF
CDR3nt: TGTGCCACCAGCGAGACTAGCGGGACGACAGATACGCAGTATTTT
d_gene: TRBD2
v_gene: TRBV15
j_gene: TRBJ2-3

CDR3aa: CASSLGIYVNSGNTIYF
CDR3nt: TGTGCCAGCAGCTTGGGGATTTATGTCAACTCTGGAAACACCATATATTTT
d_gene: .
v_gene: TRBV7-9
j_gene: TRBJ1-3

CDR3aa: CASSLPGELFF
CDR3nt: TGTGCCAGCAGTTTACCCGGGGAGCTGTTTTTT
d_gene: .
v_gene: TRBV12-3/TRBV12-4
j_gene: TRBJ2-2

CDR3aa: CASSWGGVTGNTIYF
CDR3nt: TGTGCCAGCAGTTGGGGAGGAGTGACTGGAAACACCATATATTTT
d_gene: .
v_gene: TRBV6-2/TRBV6-3
j_gene: TRBJ1-3

CDR3aa: CASSGRQGNTEAFF
CDR3nt: TGTGCCAGCAGCGGCAGACAGGGGAACACTGAAGCTTTCTTT
d_gene: TRBD1
v_gene: TRBV5-5
j_gene: TRBJ1-1

CDR3aa: CASSLQGSLEAFF
CDR3nt: TGTGCCAGCAGCTTACAGGGTAGCCTAGAAGCTTTCTTT
d_gene: .
v_gene: TRBV7-2
j_gene: TRBJ1-1

CDR3aa: CASSQGANGYTF
CDR3nt: TGTGCCAGCAGCCAAGGAGCGAATGGCTACACCTTC
d_gene: .
v_gene: TRBV4-2
j_gene: TRBJ1-2

CDR3aa: CASSLDGTPSSGANVLTF
CDR3nt: TGTGCCAGTAGTCTCGACGGGACCCCTAGCTCTGGGGCCAACGTCCTGACTTTC
d_gene: .
v_gene: TRBV19
j_gene: TRBJ2-6

CDR3aa: CASSPGQGYGPPLHF
CDR3nt: TGTGCCAGCTCACCAGGACAGGGATACGGGCCACCCCTCCACTTT
d_gene: TRBD1
v_gene: TRBV18
j_gene: TRBJ1-6

CDR3aa: CASSSRDSRDGYTF
CDR3nt: TGCGCCAGCAGCTCCCGGGACAGTAGAGATGGCTACACCTTC
d_gene: TRBD1
v_gene: TRBV5-1
j_gene: TRBJ1-2

CDR3aa: CASSYSGARVHEKLFF
CDR3nt: TGTGCCAGCAGTTACTCAGGGGCCAGGGTTCATGAAAAACTGTTTTTT
d_gene: .
v_gene: TRBV6-5
j_gene: TRBJ1-4